Presented here are 19 T cell receptor beta chains from one specimen sequenced in a study of brain T cells in children with intractable seizures (dated by TCRdb to about 2021). Libraries came from the immunoSEQ multiplex PCR assay. This immuneACCESS table, as held by TCRdb, lists in-frame sequences with V and J called but not all clones. Of the missing ones, under half trace to an unresolved V gene in checked studies; the others have no known cause. This sample is represented by some 76,000 clones; roughly 91% of them were singletons. Of the sample, approximately 1.5% is held by the ten largest clones. The time point label of this sample denotes: resected brain tissue, or blood drawn just prior to surgery. The sequencing used peripheral blood, collected at surgery. These receptor sequences come from a boy younger than two with tuberous sclerosis and intractable seizures.

This chain links TRBV7-2 with TRBJ2-1, with D uncertain. Germline loops: CDR1 SGHTA, CDR2 FQGNSA. V lost 5 bases, J lost 5 bases, and 13 bases lay in between. The CDR3 loop spans 14 amino acids. The CDR3 region has the DNA TGTGCCAGCAGCCCATCCAGGTCCCACAATGAGCAGTTCTTC. Amino acid sequence: CASSPSRSHNEQFF.

The chain combines TRBV30 with TRBJ1-2; 7 positions agree with TRBD1. Germline V lookup: CDR1 GTSNPN, CDR2 SVGIG (reference sequence). The junction had 4 bases not matched to a gene; V was cut back by 0 bases and J by 6 bases. The CDR3 totals 13 residues. This CDR3 is CAWSVGQGDGYTF. The CDR3 DNA reads as TGTGCCTGGAGTGTAGGTCAGGGGGATGGCTACACCTTC.

J is TRBJ2-1 and V is TRBV11-3; 8 bases line up with TRBD2. This CDR3 region has 16 residues. Germline lookup yields CDR1 SGHNT and CDR2 YENEEA. V lost 1 base to trimming and J lost 4 bases; unmatched junction nucleotides: 6. Written as DNA, the CDR3 is TGTGCCAGCAGCTTAGGATGGCGGGAGGCTTACAATGAGCAGTTCTTC. This translates into CASSLGWREAYNEQFF. Variable domain in full (rest from reference TRBV11-3 and TRBJ2-1): EAGVVQSPRYKIIEKKQPVAFWCNPISGHNTLYWYLQNLGQGPELLIRYENEEAVDDSQLPKDRFSAERLKGVDSTLKIQPAELGDSAVYLCASSLGWREAYNEQFFGPGTRLTVL.

The chain recombines TRBV19 with TRBJ1-3; D gene unclear. The ends were cut back, 3 bases at V and 2 bases at J, with 5 bases in the middle. Per the germline V gene, CDR1 is LNHDA and CDR2 is SQIVND (reference sequence). The CDR3 extends over 13 amino acids. This CDR3 reads CASSMAAGNTIYF. CDR3 in DNA: TGTGCCAGTAGTATGGCAGCTGGAAACACCATATATTTT.

The chain combines TRBV3-1 (or the pseudogene TRBV3-2) with TRBJ1-2, with D maybe TRBD1 (5 bases). The CDR3 has 13 amino acids. V lost 4 bases and J 8 bases, leaving 14 bases between the germline ends. CDR1 and CDR2 (germline): LGHDT, YNNKEL (reference sequence). CDR3: CASSPKIGAGYTF. As DNA, the CDR3 is TGTGCCAGCAGCCCCAAGATTGGGGCCGGCTACACCTTC.

This chain connects TRBV6-6 to TRBJ2-2; 8 bases agree with TRBD1. V shed 6 bases, J shed 6 bases, and the junction held 6 bases outside the gene matches. CDR3 length equals 14 residues. CDR1 is MNHNY and CDR2 is SVGAGI in the germline V gene (reference sequence). CDR3 residues: CASREQGASGELFF. CDR3 DNA: TGTGCCAGCAGGGAGCAGGGGGCGTCCGGGGAGCTGTTTTTT.

CDR3 sequence (DNA): TGTGCCAGCAGCCAAGAGGATAAGACCCAGTACTTC. This gives the protein CASSQEDKTQYF. The V and J genes are TRBV3-1 (or the pseudogene TRBV3-2) and TRBJ2-5; D is unclear. Trimming stripped 0 bases from V and 6 bases from J, with 5 bases between. This CDR3 has 12 amino acids. Germline values: CDR1 LGHDT, CDR2 YNNKEL (reference sequence).

The chain employs TRBV18 and TRBJ2-7; D may be TRBD1 (5 bases). From germline, CDR1 is KGHSH and CDR2 LQKENI. With 4 bases removed from V and 5 bases from J, the gap between germline ends came to 12 bases. The CDR3 covers 13 residues. CDR3 amino acids: CASSQGFTNEQYF. CDR3 nucleotides: TGTGCCAGCTCACAGGGGTTTACTAACGAGCAGTACTTC.

This clone was seen only once. J is TRBJ1-1 and V is TRBV29-1, with 7 positions matching TRBD1. This CDR3 spans 13 amino acids. Trimming at V came to 7 bases and at J to 1 base, leaving 6 bases not matched to a gene. CDR1 is SQVTM, CDR2 ANQGSEA, per germline. The CDR3 sequence: CSALGQQNTEAFF. Here the CDR3 DNA reads TGCAGCGCACTGGGACAGCAGAACACTGAAGCTTTCTTT.

The V call is TRBV5-1, the J call TRBJ2-7; 11 bases align to TRBD2. The V and J ends lost 4 bases and 5 bases, in that order; junction bases with no gene match: 11. This CDR3 is 16 amino acids long. CDR1 and CDR2 (germline): SGHRS, YFSETQ. The CDR3 nucleotides read TGCGCCAGCAGCATCCACCTAGCGGGGGGCCCGGACGAGCAGTACTTC. It yields the protein CASSIHLAGGPDEQYF.

The chain employs TRBV14 and TRBJ2-4; no clear D gene. Germline CDR1 SGHDN, CDR2 FVKESK. The CDR3 is 13 amino acids. V shed 4 bases and J shed 2 bases, with 6 bases lying between them. The CDR3: CASSPGTKNIQYF. CDR3 coding DNA: TGTGCCAGCAGCCCTGGGACCAAAAACATTCAGTACTTC.

The gene calls are TRBV11-2 and TRBJ1-6, with TRBD1 matching over 7 bases. There are 14 residues in the CDR3. The germline CDR1 and CDR2 sequences are SGHAT and FQNNGV. With V trimmed by 3 bases and J by 8 bases, 4 bases remained unmatched. CDR3 sequence: CASSFAGQDSPLHF. In DNA, the CDR3 is TGTGCCAGCAGCTTTGCCGGACAGGATTCACCCCTCCACTTT.

The rearrangement links TRBV4-1 to TRBJ2-2; D perhaps matches TRBD2 (6 bases). The CDR3 extends over 17 amino acids. Per the germline V gene, CDR1 is MGHRA and CDR2 is YSYEKL. Trimming left V 1 base short and J 4 bases short, with 16 bases between. For the CDR3, the DNA is TGCGCCAGCAGCCAAGCCCCGGGACGGAGGGGCACCGGGGAGCTGTTTTTT. This translates into CASSQAPGRRGTGELFF.

The chain employs TRBV11-2 and TRBJ1-2; D gene unclear. The ends were cut back, 5 bases at V and 7 bases at J, with 14 bases in the middle. The CDR3 is made up of 13 amino acids. Germline values: CDR1 SGHAT, CDR2 FQNNGV. The CDR3 region has the DNA TGTGCCAGCAGCCACGGGGTTTCGGCTGGCTACACCTTC. Protein product: CASSHGVSAGYTF.

This chain joins TRBV28 and TRBJ1-3; D gene uncertain. The germline CDR1 and CDR2 sequences are MDHEN and SYDVKM. This CDR3 has 12 residues. Between the trimmed V and J ends, which lost 8 bases and 2 bases, there was a span of 7 bases. The CDR3 bases are TGTGCCAGCTTTGACACTGGAAACACCATATATTTT. It is translated as CASFDTGNTIYF. Based on the CDR3 plus reference TRBV28 and TRBJ1-3, the full variable domain is DVKVTQSSRYLVKRTGEKVFLECVQDMDHENMFWYRQDPGLGLRLIYFSYDVKMKEKGDIPEGYSVSREKKERFSLILESASTNQTSMYLCASFDTGNTIYFGEGSWLTVV.

This chain links TRBV5-6 with TRBJ2-1, with TRBD2 matching over 9 bases. V shed 6 bases, J shed 4 bases, and the junction held 11 bases outside the gene matches. This CDR3 region has 16 residues. The germline V gene has CDR1 SGHDT and CDR2 YYEEEE. The CDR3 here is CASTLLLAGPYNEQFF. The CDR3 nucleotides read TGTGCCAGCACCCTTCTACTAGCGGGCCCTTACAATGAGCAGTTCTTC.

The chain has TRBV21-1 and TRBJ2-2. TRBV21-1 is a known pseudogene. The CDR3 extends over 16 amino acids. The CDR3 DNA reads as TGTGCCAGCAGCCAGCTTGGCACAATCGACACCGGGGAGCTGTTTTTT. It codes for CASSQLGTIDTGELFF.

This clone was recorded a few times. The V call is TRBV28, the J call TRBJ1-6; no firm D call. This CDR3 has 16 residues. V lost 5 bases and J lost 0, with 11 bases in between. Germline V gene lookup returns CDR1 MDHEN and CDR2 SYDVKM. The CDR3 region has the DNA TGTGCCAGCAGTCACGACGGGGACTCCTATAATTCACCCCTCCACTTT. Amino acids: CASSHDGDSYNSPLHF.

The chain recombines TRBV13 with TRBJ2-7; TRBD2 is a possible D gene (6 bases). Per germline, CDR1 PRHDT and CDR2 FYEKMQ (reference sequence). The CDR3 totals 14 residues. Trimming left V 0 bases short and J 2 bases short, with 8 bases between. CDR3 nucleotides: TGTGCCAGCAGCTTAGGCCGGACTACCTACGAGCAGTACTTC. Protein sequence: CASSLGRTTYEQYF.